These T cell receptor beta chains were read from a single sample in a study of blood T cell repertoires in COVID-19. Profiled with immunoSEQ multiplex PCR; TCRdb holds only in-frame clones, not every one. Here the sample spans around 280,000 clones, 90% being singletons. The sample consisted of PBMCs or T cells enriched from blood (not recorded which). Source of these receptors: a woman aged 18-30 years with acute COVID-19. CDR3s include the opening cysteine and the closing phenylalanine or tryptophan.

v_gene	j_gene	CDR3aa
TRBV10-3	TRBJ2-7	CAISGTGAYEQYF
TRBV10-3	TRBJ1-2	CAITQDTTNYGYTF
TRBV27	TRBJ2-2	CASSSPSGELFF
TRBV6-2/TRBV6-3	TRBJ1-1	CASSYHRGPTEAFF
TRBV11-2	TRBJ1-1	CASSFTTGNTEAFF
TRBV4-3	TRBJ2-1	CASNPGLAYNEQFF
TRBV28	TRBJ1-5	CASSLWGLSQPQHF
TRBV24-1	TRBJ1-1	CATSDPRGQDEAFF
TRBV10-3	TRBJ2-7	CAMAMGGLPTYEQYF
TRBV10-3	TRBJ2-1	CAISESIGTSGSGNEQFF
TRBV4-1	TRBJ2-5	CASSSRRERGTQYF
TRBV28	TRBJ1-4	CASSSGMDEKLFF
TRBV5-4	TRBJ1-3	CASSVDISTGNTIYF
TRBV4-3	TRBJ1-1	CASSQGGTGTEAFF
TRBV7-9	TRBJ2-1	CASSLTGGRAGNEQFF
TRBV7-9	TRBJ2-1	CASSKREFYNEQFF